The 26 T cell receptor beta chains below come from one sample, sequenced in a study of post-analysis software for immune sequencing data. Presence of unique molecular identifiers characterized the TCR beta cDNA libraries. TCRdb analysed the PCR reads with MiXCR anew, one entry per CDR3 protein. The table has hundreds of thousands of distinct CDR3 sequences, approximately 30% seen once. Regarding the study as a whole: TRBV segments more frequent in patients than in controls numbered several and included TRBV5-6, TRBV5-1 and TRBV20-1.

Their specific antigens are unknown. Material for sequencing was blood. These TCRs come from a girl aged 10-17 years with multiple sclerosis.

This clonotype has a handful of counts. The CDR3 region has the DNA TGTGCCAGCAGACCCACCCCAGGGGATCAGCCCCAGCATTTT. The encoded protein is CASRPTPGDQPQHF. The genes are TRBV7-8 and TRBJ1-5, with a possible D match to TRBD1 (6 bases). This CDR3 has 14 residues. The germline V gene encodes CDR1 SGHVS and CDR2 FQNEAQ. Trimming cost V 6 bases and J 5 bases, with 14 bases left between them.

As to this clonotype: A read error may explain this, as a much larger clone is one base away. V and J are TRBV7-2 and TRBJ2-5; TRBD2 agrees at 8 bases. V trimming: 4 bases; J trimming: 11 bases; junction bases outside the gene matches: 18. Germline assignment: CDR1 SGHTA and CDR2 FQGNSA. The CDR3 covers 16 residues. The CDR3 DNA reads as TGTGCCAGCAGCTGGACTCCGGCGGGAGGAGGTGACAAGCAGTACTTC. Its translation is CASSWTPAGGGDKQYF.

This clonotype was seen a handful of times. The J gene is TRBJ1-2, the V gene TRBV7-9, with a weak D call TRBD1 (5 bases). Trimming pared 5 bases from V and 2 bases from J, leaving 18 bases between. The CDR3 consists of 16 residues. Per germline, CDR1 SEHNR and CDR2 FQNEAQ (reference sequence). This CDR3 reads CASSKKAGTSNYGYTF. The CDR3 nucleotides are TGTGCCAGCAGCAAAAAGGCCGGGACTTCAAACTATGGCTACACCTTC.

The V gene is TRBV4-2, the J gene TRBJ2-3; 7 bases are shared with TRBD1. With V trimmed by 1 base and J by 4 bases, 8 bases remained unmatched. CDR1 LGHNA and CDR2 YNFKEQ come from the germline V gene. CDR3 length equals 16 residues. The CDR3 region is CASSQGDRVGADTQYF. Written as DNA, the CDR3 is TGTGCCAGCAGCCAAGGCGACAGGGTTGGAGCAGATACGCAGTATTTT.

CDR3 residues: CASSYSKPLAGAQDTQYF. In DNA, the CDR3 is TGTGCCAGCAGTTACTCGAAGCCGCTAGCGGGGGCCCAAGATACGCAGTATTTT. The chain employs TRBV6-5 and TRBJ2-3, with TRBD2 matching over 10 bases. This CDR3 spans 18 amino acids. Trimming took 0 bases from V and 5 from J; bases not matched to a gene: 11. Germline loops: CDR1 MNHEY, CDR2 SVGAGI.

This clonotype turned up a few times. The chain links TRBV15 to TRBJ2-4; weak D call: TRBD1 (5 bases). Deletions cut 5 bases from V and 2 bases from J, with 16 bases between. The CDR3 runs 16 residues. Germline V gives CDR1 LNHNV, CDR2 YYDKDF (reference sequence). The CDR3 loop reads CATSAEGVMTKNIQYF. The CDR3 DNA reads as TGTGCCACCAGCGCCGAAGGGGTCATGACCAAAAACATTCAGTACTTC.

The J gene is TRBJ2-7, the V gene TRBV25-1, with 8 positions matching TRBD2. Germline V lookup: CDR1 MGHDK, CDR2 SYGVNS. There are 15 residues in the CDR3. V dropped 1 base and J dropped 1; count of bases not matched to a gene: 3. The CDR3, as DNA: TGTGCCAGCAGTGAATCCCCGGGGGGGTCCTACGAGCAGTACTTC. Translating it yields CASSESPGGSYEQYF.

This clonotype has just a few counts. CDR3 sequence: CSVEGLAGGGGEQFF. The CDR3 DNA follows: TGCAGCGTTGAAGGACTAGCGGGAGGAGGTGGGGAGCAGTTCTTC. The chain employs TRBV29-1 and TRBJ2-1, with 13 bases identical to TRBD2. The CDR3 consists of 15 residues. CDR1 is SQVTM and CDR2 is ANQGSEA in the germline V gene. Trimming cost V 1 base and J 10 bases; bases outside gene matches: 7.

This clonotype was picked up a small number of times. V and J are TRBV20-1 and TRBJ1-6; D uncertain. The V end lost 0 bases, the J end lost 3 bases, and 12 bases lay between the germline ends. Germline V gives CDR1 DFQATT, CDR2 SNEGSKA (reference sequence). The CDR3 covers 16 residues. In DNA, the CDR3 is TGCAGTGCTAGAGACCGAACTACAAGCTATAATTCACCCCTCCACTTT. Residues: CSARDRTTSYNSPLHF.

This clonotype was seen more than once but under ten times. This rearrangement joins TRBV3-1 to TRBJ1-1; D possibly corresponds to TRBD1 (5 bases). The CDR3 sequence is 14 residues long. In germline, CDR1 is LGHDT, CDR2 YNNKEL (reference sequence). Trimming shortened V by 4 bases and J by 3 bases, and 12 bases separated the two germline ends. CDR3 sequence (DNA): TGTGCCAGCAGCCCCTTCAGGGCCGACACTGAAGCTTTCTTT. As protein: CASSPFRADTEAFF. Full variable domain (rest looked up from reference TRBV3-1 and TRBJ1-1): DTAVSQTPKYLVTQMGNDKSIKCEQNLGHDTMYWYKQDSKKFLKIMFSYNNKELIINETVPNRFSPKSPDKAHLNLHINSLELGDSAVYFCASSPFRADTEAFFGQGTRLTVV.

CDR3 coding DNA: TGCGCCAGCAGTGACCCCGCGGGAGGAGCGGCCAATGAGCAGTTCTTC. Its translation: CASSDPAGGAANEQFF. The J gene is TRBJ2-1, the V gene TRBV10-2; the match to TRBD2 covers 8 bases. The CDR3 loop spans 16 amino acids. Germline V gene sequence: CDR1 WSHSY, CDR2 SAAADI. V trimming: 3 bases; J trimming: 6 bases; junction bases outside the gene matches: 10.

This chain uses TRBV20-1 with TRBJ1-5, with TRBD1 matching 8 bases. The CDR3 extends over 15 amino acids. Germline loops: CDR1 DFQATT, CDR2 SNEGSKA (reference sequence). Trimming cost V 3 bases and J 1 base; bases outside gene matches: 5. Written as DNA, the CDR3 is TGCAGTGCTAGGACAGGGGAAGGGAGCAATCAGCCCCAGCATTTT. Its protein is CSARTGEGSNQPQHF.

This clonotype was detected ten times or more. CDR3: CASRRDSNQPQHF. CDR3 DNA: TGCGCCAGCAGACGGGATAGCAATCAGCCCCAGCATTTT. This chain links TRBV5-1 with TRBJ1-5; D is unclear. V lost 5 bases and J lost 0, with 6 bases in between. Germline lookup yields CDR1 SGHRS and CDR2 YFSETQ. The CDR3 loop spans 13 amino acids.

This clonotype was seen a handful of times. The J gene is TRBJ2-7, the V gene TRBV28; 8 bases fit TRBD2. Matching the DNA end better, TRBJ2-5 makes the J call doubtful. Germline V gives CDR1 MDHEN, CDR2 SYDVKM. The CDR3 totals 18 residues. The CDR3: CASSFLPPPTSAGETQYF. CDR3 nucleotides: TGTGCCAGCAGTTTTTTGCCCCCCCCGACTAGCGCGGGGGAGACCCAGTACTTC.

Comment on this clonotype: This could be a read error, since a much larger clone is one nucleotide away. This chain joins TRBV6-4 and TRBJ2-1, with 7 bases lining up with TRBD1. In germline, CDR1 is MRHNA, CDR2 SNTAGT. The CDR3 is 13 residues long. CDR3 amino acids: CACRGTVYNEQFF. CDR3 DNA: TGTGCCTGCAGAGGGACAGTCTACAATGAGCAGTTCTTC.

In its sample, this clonotype was seen a few times. The rearrangement joins TRBV29-1 to TRBJ2-1; D remains ambiguous. CDR3 length equals 12 residues. Germline V CDR1 and CDR2: SQVTM, ANQGSEA. Trimming shortened V by 5 bases and J by 3 bases, and 8 bases separated the two germline ends. The CDR3 DNA reads TGCAGCGTTCTGAAGGACTACAATGAGCAGTTCTTC. Protein: CSVLKDYNEQFF.

The V gene is TRBV10-2, the J gene TRBJ2-4, with 11 bases matching TRBD2. The better agreement between TRBJ2-7 and the DNA end casts doubt on the J call. The CDR3 spans 14 residues. The germline gives CDR1 WSHSY, CDR2 SAAADI. The CDR3 loop reads CASRSSGRADEQYF. CDR3 coding DNA: TGCGCCAGCAGAAGTAGCGGGAGGGCTGACGAGCAGTACTTC.

The chain recombines TRBV20-1 with TRBJ2-7, with D possibly being TRBD2 (6 bases). Germline V gives CDR1 DFQATT, CDR2 SNEGSKA (reference sequence). V was trimmed by 6 bases and J by 1 base, leaving 16 bases between them. This CDR3 has 14 amino acids. The DNA of the CDR3 is TGCAGTGCGCGGGGTCCGGGAGAGTCCTACGAGCAGTACTTC. Residues: CSARGPGESYEQYF.

About this clonotype: Mismatch with germline at one junction end may stem from a read error. The V call is TRBV10-3, the J call TRBJ2-7, with 9 bases lining up with TRBD1. The end of the DNA is better explained by TRBJ2-5, so the J call may be wrong. The CDR3 covers 17 residues. CDR1 and CDR2 from the germline V gene are ENHRY and SYGVKD. The DNA for the CDR3 is TGTGCCACCAGTGATTCGGGACAGGGTCTATTGGGGGAGACCCAGTACTTC. It is translated as CATSDSGQGLLGETQYF.

The chain employs TRBV28 and TRBJ1-2; weak D call: TRBD1 (5 bases). V was shortened by 10 bases and J by 5 bases, with 26 bases between the two germline ends. The length of the CDR3 is 16 residues. Germline lookup yields CDR1 MDHEN and CDR2 SYDVKM. The CDR3 region is CATLEDRDLLSYGYTF. The CDR3 coding sequence is TGTGCCACCCTAGAAGACCGGGACCTACTCTCGTATGGCTACACCTTC.

The chain is built from TRBV5-1 and TRBJ2-5; 8 bases are shared with TRBD2. The CDR3 spans 16 residues. Germline V gene sequence: CDR1 SGHRS, CDR2 YFSETQ. The V segment lost 0 bases and the J segment 7 bases; nucleotides outside the gene matches: 11. The DNA of the CDR3 is TGCGCCAGCAGCTTGGGACGGGAGGGGCTCCTTGGGACCCAGTACTTC. Protein product: CASSLGREGLLGTQYF. The full variable domain, its missing parts supplied by reference TRBV5-1 and TRBJ2-5, is KAGVTQTPRYLIKTRGQQVTLSCSPISGHRSVSWYQQTPGQGLQFLFEYFSETQRNKGNFPGRFSGRQFSNSRSEMNVSTLELGDSALYLCASSLGREGLLGTQYFGPGTRLLVL.

This clonotype appeared a single time. The chain recombines TRBV28 with TRBJ2-5; 9 bases fit TRBD1. The CDR3 length is 15 residues. Losses at the gene ends were 5 bases for V and 4 bases for J; bases not matched to a gene: 8. In germline, CDR1 is MDHEN, CDR2 SYDVKM. The CDR3 DNA sequence: TGTGCCAGCAGTCGCCGGGACAGGGACACAGAGACCCAGTACTTC. Protein sequence: CASSRRDRDTETQYF.

This clonotype was counted ten times or more. The chain couples TRBV5-1 to TRBJ2-1, with 7 bases matching TRBD2. Germline V lookup: CDR1 SGHRS, CDR2 YFSETQ. This CDR3 has 15 residues. J was trimmed by 1 base and V by 3 bases; bases with no gene match: 4. The CDR3 loop is CASSSSSGSYNEQFF. CDR3 in DNA: TGCGCCAGCAGCTCTTCTAGCGGTTCCTACAATGAGCAGTTCTTC.

The chain couples TRBV5-1 to TRBJ2-3; perhaps TRBD2 as D (5 bases). The germline V gene encodes CDR1 SGHRS and CDR2 YFSETQ. The ends were cut back, 1 base at V and 10 bases at J, with 10 bases in the middle. This CDR3 region has 12 residues. CDR3 in amino acids: CASSLYGKAQYF. The CDR3 DNA follows: TGCGCCAGCAGCTTGTACGGGAAGGCGCAGTATTTT.

This clonotype appeared a few times. The gene calls are TRBV6-2 or TRBV6-3 and TRBJ2-4; D not certain. Germline V gene data show CDR1 as MNHEY and CDR2 as SVGEGT. V was cut by 0 bases and J by 0 bases, with 6 bases left in between. The CDR3 runs to 15 residues. This CDR3 is CASSYSFGAKNIQYF. The CDR3, as DNA: TGTGCCAGCAGTTACTCGTTCGGAGCCAAAAACATTCAGTACTTC.

This clonotype has only a few counts. The chain links TRBV28 to TRBJ1-2; D remains ambiguous. CDR3 size: 13 residues. Trimming stripped 3 bases from V and 7 bases from J, with 12 bases between. Germline CDR1 and CDR2: MDHEN and SYDVKM. This CDR3 is CASSLPLTAGYTF. The CDR3 nucleotides are TGTGCCAGCAGTTTGCCCTTGACGGCTGGCTACACCTTC.